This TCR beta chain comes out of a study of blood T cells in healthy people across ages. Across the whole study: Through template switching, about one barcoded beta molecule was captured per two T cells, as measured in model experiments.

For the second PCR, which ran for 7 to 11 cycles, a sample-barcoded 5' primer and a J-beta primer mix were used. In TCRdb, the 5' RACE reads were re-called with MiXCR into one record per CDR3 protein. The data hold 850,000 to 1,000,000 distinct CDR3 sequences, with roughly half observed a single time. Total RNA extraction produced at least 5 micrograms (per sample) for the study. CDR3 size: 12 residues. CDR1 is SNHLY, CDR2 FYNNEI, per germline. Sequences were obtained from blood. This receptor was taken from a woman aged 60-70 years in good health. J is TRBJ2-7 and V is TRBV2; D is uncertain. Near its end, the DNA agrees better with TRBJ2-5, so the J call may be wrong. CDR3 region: CASSDGSETQYF. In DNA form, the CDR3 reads TGTGCCAGCAGTGATGGTTCAGAGACCCAGTACTTC.